A single sample is the source of the 25 T cell receptor beta chains below, sequenced in a study of T cells in Graves' hyperthyroidism and ophthalmopathy. The TCR beta CDR3 regions underwent amplification using RNA transcripts as the source. The HTBI primer set was used in a first-round RT-PCR of the TCR CDR3. TCRdb used MiXCR to reprocess the multiplex PCR reads, holding one entry per CDR3 protein. Seen here are fewer than 400,000 distinct CDR3 sequences, over 13% observed once, and the top ten hold approximately 27%. Sequenced input: blood. These receptors originate from a middle-aged man with Graves' ophthalmopathy.

V is TRBV30 and J is TRBJ2-5; D is ambiguous. The CDR3 totals 11 residues. V dropped 4 bases and J dropped 5 bases, with 8 bases sitting between them. Germline V lookup: CDR1 GTSNPN, CDR2 SVGIG (reference sequence). The CDR3 protein is CAWTGGETQYF. CDR3 DNA sequence: TGTGCCTGGACTGGTGGGGAGACCCAGTACTTC.

The chain recombines TRBV27 with TRBJ2-2; D is undetermined. V was shortened by 8 bases and J by 2 bases, with 12 bases between the two germline ends. There are 14 residues in the CDR3. Germline V gene data show CDR1 as MNHEY and CDR2 as SMNVEV (reference sequence). The CDR3 region has the DNA TGTGCCAGCCCGGCCCAGAATAACACCGGGGAGCTGTTTTTT. This encodes CASPAQNNTGELFF.

The genes are TRBV28 and TRBJ1-5; D is ambiguous. The V end was cut by 5 bases, the J end by 6 bases, with 17 bases between. The CDR3 is 15 residues long. Germline assignment: CDR1 MDHEN and CDR2 SYDVKM. In DNA, the CDR3 is TGTGCCAGCAGTCCAACAGCGTTGGTTGGTCAGCCCCAGCATTTT. Its protein product is CASSPTALVGQPQHF.

J is TRBJ2-1 and V is TRBV11-2; tentative D call: TRBD1 (8 bases). Germline V gene sequence: CDR1 SGHAT, CDR2 FQNNGV. V dropped 4 bases and J dropped 8 bases, with 12 bases sitting between them. The CDR3 totals 13 residues. CDR3 nucleotides: TGTGCCAGCAGCTCCACAGGGGGGGATGAGCAGTTCTTC. Amino acid sequence: CASSSTGGDEQFF.

This clonotype was detected many times. The chain has TRBV28 and TRBJ2-7, with TRBD1 identical over 8 bases. J lost 3 bases, V lost 5 bases, and 6 bases had no gene match. This CDR3 comprises 14 residues. The V gene's germline CDR1 is MDHEN and CDR2 SYDVKM. The CDR3 DNA is TGTGCCAGCAGTCTCACGGGACAGGACTACGAGCAGTACTTC. It is translated as CASSLTGQDYEQYF.

As for this clonotype: With a much larger clone just one base away, this may be a read error. CDR3 sequence: CATRMGYSYEQCF. The DNA for the CDR3 is TGTGCCACCAGGATGGGCTACTCCTACGAGCAGTGCTTC. This chain links TRBV15 with TRBJ2-7; no clear D gene. The CDR3 sequence is 13 residues long. Germline CDR1 is LNHNV and CDR2 is YYDKDF (reference sequence).

This clonotype was detected a few times. The CDR3 sequence is CASRTGRRNTEAFF. CDR3 DNA: TGTGCCAGCAGAACAGGGCGACGGAACACTGAAGCTTTCTTT. The chain joins TRBV6-1 to TRBJ1-1, with a possible D match to TRBD1 (6 bases). The length of the CDR3 is 14 residues. The ends were cut back, 6 bases at V and 1 base at J, with 12 bases in the middle. Germline V gives CDR1 MNHNS, CDR2 SASEGT.

This rearrangement joins TRBV28 to TRBJ2-1, with TRBD2 matching 16 bases. In germline, CDR1 is MDHEN, CDR2 SYDVKM. The CDR3 is 15 amino acids. The V and J ends lost 2 bases and 10 bases, in that order; junction bases with no gene match: 2. CDR3 in DNA: TGTGCCAGCAGTTTAGGGACTAGCGGGGGGGGAGAGCAGTTCTTC. Protein sequence: CASSLGTSGGGEQFF.

This clonotype was seen at least ten times. The V call is TRBV20-1, the J call TRBJ2-2, with TRBD2 matching over 12 bases. V trimming: 6 bases; J trimming: 4 bases; junction bases outside the gene matches: 3. This CDR3 spans 14 amino acids. The germline V gene encodes CDR1 DFQATT and CDR2 SNEGSKA (reference sequence). This CDR3 reads CSARLAGVTGELFF. CDR3 bases: TGCAGTGCCAGACTAGCGGGAGTCACCGGGGAGCTGTTTTTT.

This clonotype was counted at least ten times. This sequence joins TRBV30 and TRBJ2-5, with 9 bases aligning to TRBD1. The V gene end was trimmed by 2 bases and the J gene end by 4 bases; junction bases not matched to a gene: 5. Germline values: CDR1 GTSNPN, CDR2 SVGIG (reference sequence). The CDR3 is made up of 14 amino acids. In nucleotides, the CDR3 is TGTGCCTGGAGTCCTCGGGACAGGGTAGAGACCCAGTACTTC. Residues: CAWSPRDRVETQYF.

The sample holds many counts of this clonotype. This sequence joins TRBV30 and TRBJ2-1, with D unresolved. Between the trimmed V and J ends, which lost 6 bases and 0 bases, there was a span of 6 bases. Germline V gene lookup returns CDR1 GTSNPN and CDR2 SVGIG (reference sequence). The CDR3 length is 12 residues. In nucleotides, the CDR3 is TGTGCCTGTCGGTACTCCTACAATGAGCAGTTCTTC. Protein: CACRYSYNEQFF.

This clonotype was counted at least ten times. The rearrangement joins TRBV20-1 to TRBJ2-3; D possibly corresponds to TRBD2 (6 bases). From germline, CDR1 is DFQATT and CDR2 SNEGSKA (reference sequence). This CDR3 spans 15 amino acids. The V end was cut by 5 bases, the J end by 4 bases, with 19 bases between. For the CDR3, the DNA is TGCAGTGCTCAGGCCTGGGGGGTGGGCTCAGATACGCAGTATTTT. Its translation: CSAQAWGVGSDTQYF.

This clonotype was counted ten times or more. The chain uses TRBV5-4 and TRBJ2-1, with 9 bases identical to TRBD2. Trimming at V came to 7 bases and at J to 0 bases, leaving 8 bases not matched to a gene. The CDR3 has 16 amino acids. Germline lookup yields CDR1 SGHNT and CDR2 YYREEE (reference sequence). The CDR3 loop reads CASGGTSRASYNEQFF. The CDR3 region has the DNA TGTGCCAGCGGGGGGACTAGCCGGGCCTCCTACAATGAGCAGTTCTTC.

The CDR3 DNA reads as TGTGCCAGCAGACCTACTAGCGGGAGATCGGACGAGCAGTACTTC. Protein: CASRPTSGRSDEQYF. The chain has TRBV7-9 and TRBJ2-7; TRBD2 agrees at 11 bases. The germline V gene has CDR1 SEHNR and CDR2 FQNEAQ (reference sequence). Losses at the gene ends were 6 bases for V and 5 bases for J; bases not matched to a gene: 9. There are 15 residues in the CDR3.

This clonotype was seen only a few times. The gene calls are TRBV6-1 and TRBJ2-7; TRBD2 matches 13 bases. The V segment lost 7 bases and the J segment 5 bases; nucleotides outside the gene matches: 8. The CDR3 is made up of 15 amino acids. Germline V gene lookup returns CDR1 MNHNS and CDR2 SASEGT. The CDR3 nucleotides are TGTGCCAGCATCCTGACTAGCGGGAGGTCCGACGAGCAGTACTTC. It codes for CASILTSGRSDEQYF.

This chain joins TRBV19 and TRBJ2-7; maybe TRBD1 (6 bases). From germline, CDR1 is LNHDA and CDR2 SQIVND (reference sequence). V was clipped by 1 base and J by 7 bases, with 14 bases between them. This CDR3 is built from 14 residues. In nucleotides, the CDR3 is TGTGCCAGTAGTATAGGTGGGAGAAGGGGGGAGCAGTACTTC. This codes for CASSIGGRRGEQYF.

Here the CDR3 DNA reads TGCGCCAGCAGCCAAGTCACCGACAGGAACTTAGCCAAAAACATTCAGTACTTC. It encodes CASSQVTDRNLAKNIQYF. This chain links TRBV4-1 with TRBJ2-4; D possibly corresponds to TRBD1 (6 bases). Deletions cut 1 base from V and 0 bases from J, with 16 bases between. In germline, CDR1 is MGHRA, CDR2 YSYEKL. This CDR3 has 18 amino acids.

The rearrangement links TRBV19 to TRBJ2-7; a weak D match, TRBD1 (6 bases). The V and J ends lost 1 base and 3 bases respectively, with 13 bases between them. This CDR3 contains 15 residues. Germline lookup yields CDR1 LNHDA and CDR2 SQIVND (reference sequence). CDR3: CASSIAGRGFYEQYF. The CDR3 nucleotides read TGTGCCAGTAGTATAGCTGGCAGGGGATTCTACGAGCAGTACTTC.

The gene calls are TRBV5-5 and TRBJ2-7; 7 nucleotides align to TRBD2. CDR3 size: 14 residues. Germline CDR1 and CDR2: SGHKS and YYEKEE (reference sequence). With V trimmed by 7 bases and J by 2 bases, 9 bases remained unmatched. In DNA form, the CDR3 reads TGTGCCAGCCCCAGGCGGGAGAGAACCTACGAGCAGTACTTC. It codes for CASPRRERTYEQYF.

Ten or more counts support this clonotype. This chain connects TRBV11-2 to TRBJ1-1, with unresolved D. Germline CDR1 and CDR2: SGHAT and FQNNGV. The CDR3 extends over 13 amino acids. The V gene lost 3 bases and the J gene lost 1 base, with 6 bases spanning the gap. The CDR3 spells CASSLFWNTEAFF. The CDR3 bases are TGTGCCAGCAGCTTGTTTTGGAACACTGAAGCTTTCTTT.

This clonotype was observed a handful of times. The V gene is TRBV5-5, the J gene TRBJ2-5; 7 bases are a match to TRBD1. From germline, CDR1 is SGHKS and CDR2 YYEKEE (reference sequence). CDR3 length: 15 amino acids. Losses at the gene ends were 3 bases for V and 4 bases for J; bases not matched to a gene: 9. CDR3 in DNA: TGTGCCAGCAGCTCCTTGAAGGGGGCGGGAGAGACCCAGTACTTC. This encodes CASSSLKGAGETQYF.

This clonotype was detected many times. The rearrangement uses TRBV20-1 and TRBJ2-3, with D hard to call. This CDR3 contains 13 residues. Germline CDR1 DFQATT, CDR2 SNEGSKA (reference sequence). V lost 0 bases to trimming and J lost 9 bases, with 13 bases between them. The CDR3 sequence: CSARDGGATTQYF. The CDR3 DNA follows: TGCAGTGCTAGAGATGGTGGAGCTACAACGCAGTATTTT.

This clonotype was counted at least ten times. The chain employs TRBV3-1 and TRBJ2-5; D uncertain. The CDR3 runs to 15 residues. Looked up from germline, CDR1 is LGHDT and CDR2 is YNNKEL (reference sequence). V dropped 4 bases and J dropped 5 bases, with 17 bases sitting between them. Here the CDR3 reads CASSPPDGFSETQYF. The DNA of the CDR3 is TGTGCCAGCAGCCCACCGGACGGGTTTTCTGAGACCCAGTACTTC.

This clonotype appeared a single time. V usage is TRBV11-2 and J usage is TRBJ2-1, with D maybe TRBD2 (6 bases). The CDR3 spans 15 residues. Germline values: CDR1 SGHAT, CDR2 FQNNGV. The ends were cut back, 2 bases at V and 2 bases at J, with 10 bases in the middle. The CDR3 region has the DNA TGTGCCAGCAGCTTACGGGGAGGTGCCTACAATGAGCAGTTCTTC. It encodes CASSLRGGAYNEQFF.

The gene calls are TRBV27 and TRBJ1-1, with D possibly TRBD1 on 5 matching bases. The CDR3 runs 14 residues. The germline V and J ends were trimmed by 6 bases and 6 bases, with 17 bases remaining between them. The germline CDR1 and CDR2 sequences are MNHEY and SMNVEV (reference sequence). The CDR3: CASRIGVESAEAFF. In nucleotides, the CDR3 is TGTGCCAGCAGAATAGGGGTGGAGAGCGCTGAAGCTTTCTTT.